The 11 T cell receptor beta chains below all came from one sample that was sequenced in a study of HIV-infected children after antiretroviral therapy interruption. A 3' RACE protocol on RNA, with unique molecular identifiers, produced the TCR library. One entry per CDR3 protein results from TCRdb running MiXCR on the 3' RACE reads. Of 40,000 to 50,000 distinct CDR3 sequences detected, 4.3% appear once; the ten largest clones hold approximately 0.7%. Treatment reported: PENTA 11 planned treatment interruption arm or continuous ART arm. The sequences come from CD45RA+ CD4+ T cells from PBMCs, pooled from several time points, collected from a donor given antiretroviral therapy, either interrupted or continuous. Subset described: naive CD4+ CD45RA+ CD45RO- T cells. The receptors were sampled from a pool of human donors with HIV.

Many counts were recorded for this clonotype. This rearrangement joins TRBV2 to TRBJ2-3; D may match TRBD1 or TRBD2 (6 bases each). Trimming shortened V by 7 bases and J by 2 bases, and 16 bases separated the two germline ends. Germline loops: CDR1 SNHLY, CDR2 FYNNEI. This CDR3 contains 15 residues. CDR3: CASIGGGITTDTQYF. The CDR3 region has the DNA TGTGCCAGCATCGGGGGCGGGATTACCACAGATACGCAGTATTTT. Looking up the rest from reference TRBV2 and TRBJ2-3 gives the full variable domain: EPEVTQTPSHQVTQMGQEVILRCVPISNHLYFYWYRQILGQKVEFLVSFYNNEISEKSEIFDDQFSVERPDGSNFTLKIRSTKLEDSAMYFCASIGGGITTDTQYFGPGTRLTVL.

In this sample, this clonotype turned up many times. This rearrangement joins TRBV19 to TRBJ1-1; the D is unclear. This CDR3 is built from 15 residues. Looked up from germline, CDR1 is LNHDA and CDR2 is SQIVND (reference sequence). V dropped 1 base and J dropped 1 base, with 10 bases sitting between them. As DNA, the CDR3 is TGTGCCAGTAGTATAGCCAGGCCTCCGAACACTGAAGCTTTCTTT. Its translation is CASSIARPPNTEAFF.

This clonotype was seen more than once but under ten times. The chain uses TRBV11-2 and TRBJ2-5; TRBD2 aligns across 8 bases. The V and J ends lost 5 bases and 4 bases, in that order; junction bases with no gene match: 6. The CDR3 loop spans 14 amino acids. In germline, CDR1 is SGHAT, CDR2 FQNNGV. The CDR3 coding sequence is TGTGCCAGCAGCCCGGGGGGGGCAGGAGAGACCCAGTACTTC. Translating it yields CASSPGGAGETQYF.

At least ten counts were recorded for this clonotype. The rearrangement uses TRBV24-1 and TRBJ1-2; D remains unclear. Germline V gives CDR1 KGHDR, CDR2 SFDVKD. This CDR3 comprises 14 residues. The V end lost 3 bases, the J end lost 1 base, and 8 bases lay between the germline ends. The DNA for the CDR3 is TGTGCCACCAGTGATCGTCACAGTAACTATGGCTACACCTTC. Its translation: CATSDRHSNYGYTF.

This clonotype has ten or more counts. The chain is built from TRBV5-8 and TRBJ2-4; 8 positions match TRBD1. The CDR3 length is 15 residues. The ends lost 6 bases at V and 0 bases at J; junction bases unmatched: 5. CDR1 and CDR2 from the germline V gene are SGHTS and YDEGEE. The CDR3 region has the DNA TGTGCCAGCACAGGGGGCTCTTTAGCCAAAAACATTCAGTACTTC. It specifies CASTGGSLAKNIQYF.

The V and J genes are TRBV28 and TRBJ2-3, with 9 nucleotides matching TRBD1. The CDR3 is 15 residues long. V lost 6 bases and J lost 2; bases outside the gene matches: 6. Germline V gene lookup returns CDR1 MDHEN and CDR2 SYDVKM. CDR3 sequence reads: CASSSYRGHTDTQYF. Here the CDR3 DNA reads TGTGCCAGCAGCTCGTACAGGGGGCACACAGATACGCAGTATTTT.

This clonotype was counted ten times or more. The V gene is TRBV6-4, the J gene TRBJ1-5; TRBD1 aligns across 7 bases. Germline V gene lookup returns CDR1 MRHNA and CDR2 SNTAGT. J gave up 7 bases and V 2 bases, and 5 bases lay outside the gene matches. CDR3 length: 14 amino acids. CDR3 amino acids: CASSDMARGQPQHF. The DNA of the CDR3 is TGTGCCAGCAGTGACATGGCCAGGGGGCAGCCCCAGCATTTT.

The table lists this clonotype with many counts. The J gene is TRBJ2-7, the V gene TRBV28, with 7 bases lining up with TRBD1. The CDR3 is 16 residues long. Germline assignment: CDR1 MDHEN and CDR2 SYDVKM. Trimming at V came to 4 bases and at J to 0 bases, leaving 9 bases not matched to a gene. The CDR3 spells CASSYGQAFSSYEQYF. CDR3 in DNA: TGTGCCAGCAGTTACGGACAGGCATTTAGCTCCTACGAGCAGTACTTC.

In its sample, this clonotype was seen a few times. The chain combines TRBV28 with TRBJ1-2, with D perhaps matching TRBD1 (5 bases). There are 12 residues in the CDR3. Germline V lookup: CDR1 MDHEN, CDR2 SYDVKM. Between the trimmed V and J ends, which lost 10 bases and 4 bases, there was a span of 13 bases. Here the CDR3 DNA reads TGTGCCACCATGGGACTAAGCTATGGCTACACCTTC. This gives the protein CATMGLSYGYTF.

The rearrangement uses TRBV12-3 or TRBV12-4 and TRBJ1-2; 11 nucleotides match TRBD1. This CDR3 contains 13 residues. V trimming: 3 bases; J trimming: 8 bases; junction bases outside the gene matches: 2. DNA of the CDR3: TGTGCCAGCAGTTTGGACAGGGGGCGAGGCTACACCTTC. Translation gives CASSLDRGRGYTF.

The rearrangement links TRBV5-1 to TRBJ1-1; D remains unclear. The germline CDR1 and CDR2 sequences are SGHRS and YFSETQ. V dropped 3 bases and J dropped 5 bases, with 17 bases sitting between them. The CDR3 spans 15 residues. Written as DNA, the CDR3 is TGCGCCAGCAGCTCGATCGGGCGCATGGGGACTGAAGCTTTCTTT. Its protein is CASSSIGRMGTEAFF.